This section outlines one TCR beta chain sequence together with its context. There are 14 residues in the CDR3. Germline CDR1 SEHNR, CDR2 FQNEAQ (reference sequence). Trimming removed 7 bases from V and 5 bases from J, with 15 bases in between. These data belong to a study of T cell changes during pregnancy in multiple sclerosis. This table comes from immunoSEQ multiplex PCR, and its TCRdb copy is limited to in-frame clones, with some not included. The sample comprises 30,000 to 40,000 clones, around 92% of which are singletons, and less than 0.8% rests with the top ten. The source was CD4+ T cells from peripheral blood mononuclear cells, collected in the third trimester of pregnancy. This receptor was obtained from a female donor with multiple sclerosis, enrolled in a pregnancy study. The chain combines TRBV7-9 with TRBJ2-1; D might be TRBD2 (5 bases). Here the CDR3 DNA reads TGTGCCAGCACCCTACTAGGGAGCAACAATGAGCAGTTCTTC. Translation gives CASTLLGSNNEQFF.